This T cell receptor (beta chain) was sequenced in a study of T cell repertoires in aging, cancer and after chemotherapy. The template was genomic DNA from peripheral blood, not RNA. This clonotype was detected a few times. Rearranged V-D-J TRB sequences were amplified with a mixed TRB-A/B primer pool. MiXCR was run by TCRdb on the multiplex PCR reads, yielding one entry per CDR3 protein. The repertoire holds some 9,700 distinct CDR3 sequences, around 33% seen once, with approximately 3% in the top ten. Sequencing was done on a sample of blood. This TCR came from a human donor in good health.

CDR3 loop: CASGSSAAVSSSEQYF. DNA of the CDR3: TGTGCCAGCGGGTCATCGGCGGCTGTCAGTTCGTCCGAGCAGTACTTC. The genes are TRBV6-2 or TRBV6-3 and TRBJ2-7; D unresolved. Looked up from germline, CDR1 is MNHEY and CDR2 is SVGEGT. Trimming took 8 bases from V and 6 from J, leaving 26 bases between them. The CDR3 spans 16 residues.